Listed here are 28 T cell receptor beta chains from one sample, sequenced in a study of T cell changes during pregnancy in multiple sclerosis. Profiled with immunoSEQ multiplex PCR; TCRdb holds only in-frame clones, not every one. The table shows tens of thousands of clones, with roughly 93% occurring only once. The sample consisted of CD8+ T cells from peripheral blood mononuclear cells, taken in the second trimester of pregnancy. These receptor sequences come from a female donor with multiple sclerosis, enrolled in a pregnancy study.

The rearrangement uses TRBV7-9 and TRBJ1-1; 7 bases align to TRBD1. Germline lookup yields CDR1 SEHNR and CDR2 FQNEAQ (reference sequence). The CDR3 sequence is 16 residues long. V trimming: 2 bases; J trimming: 1 base; junction bases outside the gene matches: 7. In DNA, the CDR3 is TGTGCCAGCAGCTTACCTTCGGACAGGCCGAACACTGAAGCTTTCTTT. Translation gives CASSLPSDRPNTEAFF.

CDR3: CASSVEGQGFHEQYF. CDR3 bases: TGTGCCAGCAGCGTAGAGGGACAGGGATTCCACGAGCAGTACTTC. The V gene is TRBV9, the J gene TRBJ2-7; 9 bases are a match to TRBD1. V lost 0 bases to trimming and J lost 5 bases; unmatched junction nucleotides: 6. CDR1 and CDR2 (germline): SGDLS, YYNGEE. The CDR3 consists of 15 residues.

CDR3 nucleotides: TGTGCCAGCAGCGTAGCGTTAGCGGGGGGCGCAGATACGCAGTATTTT. Protein product: CASSVALAGGADTQYF. V usage is TRBV9 and J usage is TRBJ2-3, with 10 nucleotides matching TRBD2. V lost 0 bases and J lost 4; bases outside the gene matches: 5. The CDR3 consists of 16 residues. The germline V gene has CDR1 SGDLS and CDR2 YYNGEE.

The chain joins TRBV6-6 to TRBJ2-7; 9 bases agree with TRBD1. J lost 4 bases, V lost 6 bases, and 13 bases had no gene match. CDR1 is MNHNY, CDR2 SVGAGI, per germline (reference sequence). The length of the CDR3 is 16 residues. This CDR3 reads CASSPRGQGPLYEQYF. In DNA form, the CDR3 reads TGTGCCAGCAGCCCCCGAGGACAGGGGCCCTTGTACGAGCAGTACTTC.

The J gene is TRBJ2-7, the V gene TRBV7-8, with D possibly matching TRBD1 (5 bases). The germline V gene encodes CDR1 SGHVS and CDR2 FQNEAQ. V lost 4 bases and J lost 6, with 13 bases in between. This CDR3 has 13 amino acids. The CDR3 reads CASSSGSLIEQYF. CDR3 sequence (DNA): TGTGCCAGCAGCTCAGGGTCCCTCATCGAGCAGTACTTC.

The J gene is TRBJ2-7, the V gene TRBV7-2; TRBD2 is a possible D gene (6 bases). V was clipped by 5 bases and J by 6 bases, with 14 bases between them. The germline V gene encodes CDR1 SGHTA and CDR2 FQGNSA. The CDR3 has 13 amino acids. The chain's CDR3 is CASSPIGGGEQYF. The CDR3 nucleotides read TGTGCCAGCAGCCCAATCGGGGGTGGCGAGCAGTACTTC. Filled out from reference TRBV7-2 and TRBJ2-7, the complete variable domain reads GAGVSQSPSNKVTEKGKDVELRCDPISGHTALYWYRQSLGQGLEFLIYFQGNSAPDKSGLPSDRFSAERTGGSVSTLTIQRTQQEDSAVYLCASSPIGGGEQYFGPGTRLTVT.

The chain recombines TRBV27 with TRBJ2-7; TRBD2 aligns across 10 bases. The germline gives CDR1 MNHEY, CDR2 SMNVEV (reference sequence). The CDR3 is 14 amino acids. V trimming: 8 bases; J trimming: 2 bases; junction bases outside the gene matches: 6. This CDR3 is CASGWTSGTYEQYF. The CDR3, as DNA: TGTGCCAGCGGGTGGACTAGCGGAACCTACGAGCAGTACTTC.

The rearrangement joins TRBV9 to TRBJ2-5; 10 bases agree with TRBD2. The V and J ends lost 0 bases and 2 bases, in that order; junction bases with no gene match: 1. CDR1 and CDR2 from the germline V gene are SGDLS and YYNGEE. This CDR3 is 15 amino acids long. CDR3 sequence reads: CASSVEAGGQETQYF. CDR3 sequence (DNA): TGTGCCAGCAGCGTAGAAGCGGGAGGGCAAGAGACCCAGTACTTC.

In the case of this clone: One end of the junction varies from germline; a read error may be responsible. The rearrangement joins TRBV9 to TRBJ1-5; the D gene is possibly TRBD1 (6 bases). The CDR3 runs 14 residues. Germline V lookup: CDR1 SGDLS, CDR2 YYNGEE. The CDR3 region has the DNA TGTGCCCGCAGCGCATCAGGGGGCAATCAGCCCCAGCATTTT. Protein product: CARSASGGNQPQHF.

The rearrangement links TRBV27 to TRBJ2-2; 7 positions agree with TRBD1. J lost 4 bases, V lost 4 bases, and 3 bases had no gene match. CDR1 is MNHEY, CDR2 SMNVEV, per germline (reference sequence). The CDR3 covers 14 residues. CDR3 sequence: CASSSTGPTGELFF. CDR3 nucleotide sequence: TGTGCCAGCAGTTCGACAGGGCCCACCGGGGAGCTGTTTTTT.

The chain recombines TRBV28 with TRBJ1-1; weak D call: TRBD1 (5 bases). Germline-derived CDR1 and CDR2 are MDHEN and SYDVKM. Between the trimmed V and J ends, which lost 5 bases and 0 bases, there was a span of 13 bases. This CDR3 spans 15 amino acids. The CDR3, as DNA: TGTGCCAGCAGTGAACGAGGACACCTGAACACTGAAGCTTTCTTT. This encodes CASSERGHLNTEAFF. The variable domain in full, completed from reference TRBV28 and TRBJ1-1, reads DVKVTQSSRYLVKRTGEKVFLECVQDMDHENMFWYRQDPGLGLRLIYFSYDVKMKEKGDIPEGYSVSREKKERFSLILESASTNQTSMYLCASSERGHLNTEAFFGQGTRLTVV.

J is TRBJ1-2 and V is TRBV5-1; D is perhaps TRBD1 (5 bases). Trimming left V 2 bases short and J 6 bases short, with 17 bases between. This CDR3 spans 15 amino acids. CDR1 and CDR2 (germline): SGHRS, YFSETQ. CDR3 sequence: CASSFVGGLGHGYTF. The CDR3, as DNA: TGCGCCAGCAGCTTCGTGGGGGGTCTGGGCCATGGCTACACCTTC.

Concerning this clone itself: Different DNA sequences within this sample yield the same CDR3. The J gene is TRBJ2-7, the V gene TRBV11-2; 7 bases are shared with TRBD2. Trimming removed 1 base from V and 3 bases from J; junction bases left unmatched: 3. The CDR3 contains 14 residues. CDR1 SGHAT and CDR2 FQNNGV come from the germline V gene. CDR3 sequence (DNA): TGTGCCAGCAGCTTAGGGACGGGAGGCTACGAGCAGTACTTC. It translates to CASSLGTGGYEQYF.

The chain couples TRBV7-9 to TRBJ1-4; 8 bases are shared with TRBD1. This CDR3 spans 17 amino acids. Trimming removed 4 bases from V and 1 base from J; junction bases left unmatched: 8. Germline CDR1 and CDR2: SEHNR and FQNEAQ (reference sequence). CDR3 amino acids: CASSSSQGAGTNEKLFF. CDR3 in DNA: TGTGCCAGCAGCTCGAGCCAGGGGGCTGGAACTAATGAAAAACTGTTTTTT.

The chain couples TRBV28 to TRBJ2-2; D is unclear. This CDR3 has 13 residues. Germline V CDR1 and CDR2: MDHEN, SYDVKM. V shed 2 bases and J shed 5 bases, with 6 bases lying between them. Here the CDR3 reads CASSLVSTGELFF. CDR3 in DNA: TGTGCCAGCAGTTTAGTGTCAACCGGGGAGCTGTTTTTT.

The V call is TRBV19, the J call TRBJ2-1; TRBD2 is a possible D gene (6 bases). The CDR3 consists of 16 residues. Germline-derived CDR1 and CDR2 are LNHDA and SQIVND (reference sequence). The V end lost 3 bases, the J end lost 7 bases, and 19 bases lay between the germline ends. In DNA, the CDR3 is TGTGCCAGTAGTATTTGGACTATCGGGAGCCAGAATGAGCAGTTCTTC. Translation: CASSIWTIGSQNEQFF.

The V and J genes are TRBV13 and TRBJ2-1; the match to TRBD2 covers 10 bases. CDR3 length equals 15 residues. J lost 7 bases, V lost 5 bases, and 8 bases had no gene match. Germline assignment: CDR1 PRHDT and CDR2 FYEKMQ (reference sequence). CDR3 region: CASSPKAGGPNEQFF. The CDR3 DNA follows: TGTGCCAGCAGCCCAAAAGCGGGGGGGCCGAATGAGCAGTTCTTC.

CDR3 DNA sequence: TGCAGCGTTGAAATGACAGGGGGCACTGAAGCTTTCTTT. Amino acids: CSVEMTGGTEAFF. V usage is TRBV29-1 and J usage is TRBJ1-1; 9 bases line up with TRBD1. Germline V gene data show CDR1 as SQVTM and CDR2 as ANQGSEA. There are 13 residues in the CDR3. Unmatched junction bases numbered 2, after V lost 2 bases and J lost 4 bases.

The V gene is TRBV27, the J gene TRBJ2-1; D call uncertain. Germline CDR1 reads MNHEY; CDR2 reads SMNVEV (reference sequence). CDR3 length: 13 residues. Trimming pared 4 bases from V and 6 bases from J, leaving 10 bases between. The CDR3 protein is CASSYSTANEQFF. The CDR3 region has the DNA TGTGCCAGCAGTTATAGTACAGCCAATGAGCAGTTCTTC.

This chain links TRBV4-1 with TRBJ2-2, with D uncertain. The germline CDR1 and CDR2 sequences are MGHRA and YSYEKL. This CDR3 comprises 20 residues. Trimming shortened V by 3 bases and J by 2 bases, and 25 bases separated the two germline ends. This chain's CDR3 is CASSQAPSANYLQNTGELFF. DNA for the CDR3: TGCGCCAGCAGCCAGGCTCCGAGTGCCAACTACCTTCAAAACACCGGGGAGCTGTTTTTT.

The chain uses TRBV7-9 and TRBJ2-1, with TRBD2 matching over 16 bases. The germline V gene encodes CDR1 SEHNR and CDR2 FQNEAQ (reference sequence). This CDR3 has 19 amino acids. Losses at the gene ends were 3 bases for V and 1 base for J; bases not matched to a gene: 6. The CDR3 reads CASSLGLAGGPPSYNEQFF. The CDR3 DNA sequence: TGTGCCAGCAGCTTGGGACTAGCGGGAGGGCCCCCTTCCTACAATGAGCAGTTCTTC.

The V and J genes are TRBV2 and TRBJ2-6, with 7 bases fitting TRBD2. There are 17 residues in the CDR3. J was trimmed by 0 bases and V by 4 bases; bases with no gene match: 6. Germline CDR1 is SNHLY and CDR2 is FYNNEI. DNA for the CDR3: TGTGCCAGCAGTGGAGGGACTAAGAGCTCTGGGGCCAACGTCCTGACTTTC. It specifies CASSGGTKSSGANVLTF.

The V and J genes are TRBV5-1 and TRBJ2-1, with 7 nucleotides matching TRBD1. With V trimmed by 0 bases and J by 6 bases, 6 bases remained unmatched. CDR3 length: 15 amino acids. Germline-derived CDR1 and CDR2 are SGHRS and YFSETQ. The CDR3 region is CASSLEGGNANEQFF. The CDR3, as DNA: TGCGCCAGCAGCTTGGAAGGGGGCAACGCCAATGAGCAGTTCTTC.

The rearrangement uses TRBV10-3 and TRBJ1-5, with 8 nucleotides matching TRBD1. The germline V gene encodes CDR1 ENHRY and CDR2 SYGVKD. The CDR3 extends over 14 amino acids. V trimming: 6 bases; J trimming: 8 bases; junction bases outside the gene matches: 9. CDR3 in DNA: TGTGCCATCAGGGACACAGGGGGTCTGGAGCCCCAGCATTTT. This encodes CAIRDTGGLEPQHF.

V usage is TRBV27 and J usage is TRBJ1-6, with D possibly matching TRBD1 (5 bases). This CDR3 comprises 17 residues. V dropped 1 base and J dropped 2 bases, with 12 bases sitting between them. From germline, CDR1 is MNHEY and CDR2 SMNVEV (reference sequence). As DNA, the CDR3 is TGTGCCAGCAGTTTATGGACCGACAGTCCCTATAATTCACCCCTCCACTTT. Translating it yields CASSLWTDSPYNSPLHF.

V gene TRBV1 combines with J gene TRBJ2-1; the table's TRBD2 call for D was not verified on the DNA. TRBV1 is classified as a pseudogene. The CDR3 runs 16 residues. Here the CDR3 DNA reads TGCACCAGCAGCCAACCCAGGGGACTAGAGGTCGATGAGCAGTTCTTC. Translating gives CTSSQPRGLEVDEQFF.

This chain uses TRBV27 with TRBJ2-7, with 14 nucleotides matching TRBD2. Unmatched junction bases numbered 4, after V lost 4 bases and J lost 2 bases. There are 16 residues in the CDR3. Germline V gene data show CDR1 as MNHEY and CDR2 as SMNVEV (reference sequence). CDR3 sequence: CASSWTSGRLTYEQYF. In DNA, the CDR3 is TGTGCCAGCAGTTGGACTAGCGGGAGGCTCACCTACGAGCAGTACTTC.

The chain joins TRBV4-2 to TRBJ2-2; 10 bases agree with TRBD1. Germline V lookup: CDR1 LGHNA, CDR2 YNFKEQ. The V segment lost 1 base and the J segment 0 bases; nucleotides outside the gene matches: 8. The CDR3 contains 19 residues. CDR3 residues: CASSQGQGAGVANTGELFF. The CDR3 DNA is TGTGCCAGCAGCCAAGGACAGGGGGCTGGAGTAGCGAACACCGGGGAGCTGTTTTTT.